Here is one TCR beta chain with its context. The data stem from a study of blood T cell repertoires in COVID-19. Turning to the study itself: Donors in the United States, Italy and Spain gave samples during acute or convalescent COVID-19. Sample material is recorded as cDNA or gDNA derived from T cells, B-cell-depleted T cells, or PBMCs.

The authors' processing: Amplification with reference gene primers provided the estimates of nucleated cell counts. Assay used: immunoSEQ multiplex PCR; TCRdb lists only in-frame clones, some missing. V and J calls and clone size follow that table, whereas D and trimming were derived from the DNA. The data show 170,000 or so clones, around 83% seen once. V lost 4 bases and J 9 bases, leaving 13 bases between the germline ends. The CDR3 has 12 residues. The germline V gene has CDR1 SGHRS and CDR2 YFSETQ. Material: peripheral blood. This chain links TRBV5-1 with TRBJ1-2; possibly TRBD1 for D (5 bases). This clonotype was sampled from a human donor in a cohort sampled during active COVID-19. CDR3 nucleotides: TGCGCCAGCAGCCCGCAGGGCCCTAGCTACACCTTC. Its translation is CASSPQGPSYTF.